The 17 T cell receptor beta chains below all came from one sample that was sequenced in a study of T cells in narcolepsy (dated by TCRdb to the late 2010s). The library was prepared using the immunoSEQ multiplex PCR assay. As stored in TCRdb, this immuneACCESS dataset retains in-frame rearrangements with V and J assigned. A fraction of the clones does not appear; measured against another copy, unresolved V genes explain less than half of the discrepancy, and the remainder lacks a known reason. This sample comprises tens of thousands of clones, approximately 81% of them detected only once. The top ten clonotypes cover over 3.5% of the sample. Sequenced sample: memory (CD45RA-) CD4+ T cells from blood. The cell subset or site label, read with the paper, signifies: memory T cells sorted ex vivo from peripheral blood. Source of these receptors: a human donor in good health.

Concerning this clone: Other nucleotide sequences in the sample specify the same CDR3. This chain uses TRBV29-1 with TRBJ1-1; perhaps TRBD1 as D (5 bases). The CDR3 runs to 12 residues. CDR1 is SQVTM, CDR2 ANQGSEA, per germline. V dropped 7 bases and J dropped 2 bases, with 11 bases sitting between them. Written as DNA, the CDR3 is TGCAGCGCAAGACAGACCAACACTGAAGCTTTCTTT. This translates into CSARQTNTEAFF.

The chain employs TRBV4-3 and TRBJ2-3; D is tentatively TRBD1 or TRBD2 (6 bases each). Trimming pared 1 base from V and 8 bases from J, leaving 16 bases between. There are 15 residues in the CDR3. Germline lookup yields CDR1 LGHNA and CDR2 YSLEER. This CDR3 reads CASSQVEGGLGTQYF. The CDR3 DNA sequence: TGCGCCAGCAGCCAAGTCGAGGGGGGTTTAGGTACGCAGTATTTT.

J is TRBJ2-5 and V is TRBV2; maybe TRBD2 (6 bases). Germline V gene sequence: CDR1 SNHLY, CDR2 FYNNEI. This CDR3 is built from 14 residues. Trimming left V 4 bases short and J 4 bases short, with 13 bases between. The CDR3 reads CASSGGLWGETQYF. The CDR3, as DNA: TGTGCCAGCAGTGGGGGACTGTGGGGAGAGACCCAGTACTTC. Using reference TRBV2 and TRBJ2-5 for the parts outside the CDR3, the full variable domain is EPEVTQTPSHQVTQMGQEVILRCVPISNHLYFYWYRQILGQKVEFLVSFYNNEISEKSEIFDDQFSVERPDGSNFTLKIRSTKLEDSAMYFCASSGGLWGETQYFGPGTRLLVL.

The V and J genes are TRBV7-8 and TRBJ2-3, with 7 bases lining up with TRBD1. The CDR3 is 21 residues long. CDR1 is SGHVS, CDR2 FQNEAQ, per germline. V trimming: 3 bases; J trimming: 4 bases; junction bases outside the gene matches: 25. The CDR3 region is CASSLSLQGVFSELRPDTQYF. In DNA form, the CDR3 reads TGTGCCAGCAGCTTGTCTCTGCAGGGGGTTTTTTCGGAGTTACGGCCAGATACGCAGTATTTT.

The V and J genes are TRBV6-5 and TRBJ1-2; 7 bases line up with TRBD1. The CDR3 has 13 amino acids. V lost 6 bases to trimming and J lost 7 bases; unmatched junction nucleotides: 8. CDR1 and CDR2 (germline): MNHEY, SVGAGI. The CDR3 DNA sequence: TGTGCCAGCAGGGGACAGCCAAAAAGTGGCTACACCTTC. As protein: CASRGQPKSGYTF.

The CDR3, as DNA: TGTGCCAGCAGCGGACCGGGACAGTATGGCTACACCTTC. Protein sequence: CASSGPGQYGYTF. The chain recombines TRBV5-4 with TRBJ1-2, with TRBD1 identical over 7 bases. The junction had 5 bases not matched to a gene; V was cut back by 4 bases and J by 5 bases. Germline values: CDR1 SGHNT, CDR2 YYREEE (reference sequence). The length of the CDR3 is 13 residues.

The rearrangement joins TRBV7-2 to TRBJ1-5; no reliable D call. The CDR3 has 12 residues. V was shortened by 2 bases and J by 4 bases, with 3 bases between the two germline ends. CDR1 and CDR2 (germline): SGHTA, FQGNSA. The DNA of the CDR3 is TGTGCCAGCAGCTTAATGAATCAGCCCCAGCATTTT. Translation: CASSLMNQPQHF.

The count of this clone is one. The chain is built from TRBV19 and TRBJ1-5, with 9 bases fitting TRBD1. Per germline, CDR1 LNHDA and CDR2 SQIVND (reference sequence). The CDR3 covers 16 residues. V was pared by 3 bases and J by 7 bases, with 10 bases of the junction left unmatched. The CDR3 sequence: CASSIFLGQGKQPQHF. In DNA, the CDR3 is TGTGCCAGTAGTATTTTCTTGGGACAGGGAAAACAGCCCCAGCATTTT.

This chain connects TRBV6-5 to TRBJ1-1, with D possibly TRBD1 on 6 matching bases. Germline V gene sequence: CDR1 MNHEY, CDR2 SVGAGI. The length of the CDR3 is 11 residues. Deletions cut 8 bases from V and 4 bases from J, with 8 bases between. CDR3 sequence: CASQGLTEAFF. The CDR3 DNA is TGTGCCAGCCAGGGGCTCACTGAAGCTTTCTTT.

The genes are TRBV11-2 and TRBJ2-7, with D possibly being TRBD1 (6 bases). The germline gives CDR1 SGHAT, CDR2 FQNNGV. The CDR3 runs 14 residues. V dropped 1 base and J dropped 6 bases, with 13 bases sitting between them. CDR3 region: CASSLGGGRAEQYF. The CDR3 DNA sequence: TGTGCCAGCAGCTTAGGAGGGGGAAGGGCCGAGCAGTACTTC.

The V gene is TRBV5-6, the J gene TRBJ1-6; a weak D match, TRBD1 (6 bases). Germline CDR1 SGHDT, CDR2 YYEEEE. The V gene lost 4 bases and the J gene lost 8 bases, with 16 bases spanning the gap. The CDR3 spans 15 residues. CDR3 residues: CASSLQDSPYSPLHF. The DNA for the CDR3 is TGTGCCAGCAGCCTCCAGGACAGCCCCTATTCACCCCTCCACTTT.

The chain links TRBV6-6 to TRBJ2-3, with 8 positions matching TRBD2. Germline trimming cut 6 bases from V and 5 bases from J; bases unmatched to any gene: 7. The CDR3 totals 14 residues. CDR1 and CDR2 from the germline V gene are MNHNY and SVGAGI (reference sequence). The CDR3 coding sequence is TGTGCCAGCAGCCCCGGGACTAGGGGAGATACGCAGTATTTT. Amino acid sequence: CASSPGTRGDTQYF.

The chain has TRBV7-9 and TRBJ1-6; 8 bases match TRBD1. The CDR3 contains 16 residues. In germline, CDR1 is SEHNR, CDR2 FQNEAQ (reference sequence). V gave up 5 bases and J gave up 4 bases; unmatched junction bases: 7. The CDR3 is CASSQQTGAYNSPLHF. The CDR3 coding sequence is TGTGCCAGCAGCCAACAGACAGGGGCGTATAATTCACCCCTCCACTTT.

This clone was seen once. V gene TRBV5-6 combines with J gene TRBJ1-2; 7 bases fit TRBD1. J was trimmed by 8 bases and V by 3 bases; bases with no gene match: 13. Germline lookup yields CDR1 SGHDT and CDR2 YYEEEE. This CDR3 has 15 amino acids. CDR3 loop: CASSSPMDRFSGYTF. As DNA, the CDR3 is TGTGCCAGCAGCTCACCCATGGACAGGTTCTCGGGCTACACCTTC.

The chain links TRBV10-3 to TRBJ2-5; possible D gene TRBD1, 6 bases. Trimming pared 4 bases from V and 5 bases from J, leaving 14 bases between. This CDR3 is 14 amino acids long. In germline, CDR1 is ENHRY, CDR2 SYGVKD. The CDR3 nucleotides are TGTGCCATCAGTGCTACAGTGAGGGGGGAGACCCAGTACTTC. It encodes CAISATVRGETQYF.

Turning to this clone: Germline and junction disagree at one end, which may indicate a read error. The rearrangement links TRBV30 to TRBJ1-6; D perhaps matches TRBD1 (5 bases). The CDR3 totals 16 residues. Germline loops: CDR1 GTSNPN, CDR2 SVGIG (reference sequence). This CDR3 is CAWSGAFGQGGSPLHF. The CDR3 nucleotides read TGTGCGTGGAGTGGGGCCTTCGGGCAGGGCGGTTCACCCCTCCACTTT.

This rearrangement joins TRBV11-3 to TRBJ2-7; D might be TRBD1 (6 bases). The CDR3 has 13 residues. Deletions cut 4 bases from V and 2 bases from J, with 9 bases between. Per germline, CDR1 SGHNT and CDR2 YENEEA. CDR3 loop: CASSSQGTYEQYF. CDR3 nucleotides: TGTGCCAGCAGCTCCCAGGGGACCTACGAGCAGTACTTC.